These T cell receptor beta chains were read from a single sample in a study of vaccination and CD4 T cells after COVID-19. No antigens are known for them. TCRdb reprocessed the PCR reads via MiXCR and lists one record per CDR3 protein. The sample has some 20,000 distinct CDR3 sequences, about 50% seen once. Sequenced: cultured CD4+ T cells from blood. The receptors were sampled from a human donor with COVID-19. The CDR3 runs from the conserved cysteine through the conserved F or W. The order of the fields is D gene, V gene, CDR3 protein. A D gene is named only where the DNA matches it firmly.

TRBD2 | TRBV6-5 | CASSYSSGNNEQFF
. | TRBV2 | CASSESGVPRTEAFF
TRBD1 | TRBV25-1 | CASTATGQGAGEKLFF
. | TRBV28 | CATTRHKNTEAFF
. | TRBV19 | CASSMRSTSGDTQYF
TRBD2 | TRBV20-1 | CSARERTSGNNEQFF
TRBD1 | TRBV6-1 | CASSRDRAQPQHF
. | TRBV20-1 | CSAKMGGSYNSPLHF
. | TRBV20-1 | CSARDSAGYYGYTF
. | TRBV19 | CASRRDSQETQYF
TRBD1 | TRBV6-1 | CASSGPGQHQPQHF
. | TRBV4-1 | CASSQINLVSYNEQFF
TRBD2 | TRBV20-1 | CSATRLAGGRWLLETQYF
. | TRBV6-4 | CASRKSAGAGAFF
TRBD2 | TRBV7-9 | CASSLSQGGYEQYF